These 5 T cell receptor beta chains were all obtained from the same sample, sequenced in a study of blood T cell repertoires in COVID-19. Sequencing was performed with immunoSEQ multiplex PCR; in TCRdb, only in-frame clones are kept and a portion is missing. The sample contains under 200,000 clones, roughly 87% of which appear only once. Sequenced material: peripheral blood. The receptor set was obtained from a woman aged 55-70 years with COVID-19, enrolled during active disease.

The chain links TRBV13 to TRBJ1-1, with a possible D match to TRBD1 (6 bases). Germline V gene lookup returns CDR1 PRHDT and CDR2 FYEKMQ (reference sequence). Deletions cut 2 bases from V and 4 bases from J, with 11 bases between. The CDR3 runs 14 residues. The CDR3 loop is CASSLQGRGTEAFF. The CDR3 nucleotides are TGTGCCAGCAGCTTACAGGGGCGCGGCACTGAAGCTTTCTTT.

This sequence joins TRBV5-1 and TRBJ2-5; 9 bases are a match to TRBD1. Germline CDR1 reads SGHRS; CDR2 reads YFSETQ. The V gene end was trimmed by 2 bases and the J gene end by 2 bases; junction bases not matched to a gene: 10. The CDR3 is 17 amino acids. The CDR3 here is CASSFGLTGGLQETQYF. DNA for the CDR3: TGCGCCAGCAGCTTCGGACTGACAGGGGGTCTACAAGAGACCCAGTACTTC.

A single count supports this clone. The V call is TRBV6-2 or TRBV6-3, the J call TRBJ1-1; the D gene is possibly TRBD1 (6 bases). Trimming removed 4 bases from V and 5 bases from J, with 14 bases in between. Germline lookup yields CDR1 MNHEY and CDR2 SVGEGT. The CDR3 length is 14 residues. CDR3 region: CASSLTRGATEAFF. The CDR3 coding sequence is TGTGCCAGCAGTTTAACACGGGGGGCGACTGAAGCTTTCTTT.

The genes are TRBV9 and TRBJ2-5, with TRBD1 identical over 11 bases. Trimming removed 3 bases from V and 4 bases from J; junction bases left unmatched: 5. The CDR3 loop spans 15 amino acids. From germline, CDR1 is SGDLS and CDR2 YYNGEE. Here the CDR3 reads CASSGTGGGRETQYF. The DNA for the CDR3 is TGTGCCAGCAGCGGGACAGGGGGCGGGCGAGAGACCCAGTACTTC.

A few counts support this clone. The chain links TRBV4-3 to TRBJ2-1; no clear D. The CDR3 covers 14 residues. Germline V gene data show CDR1 as LGHNA and CDR2 as YSLEER. V was clipped by 0 bases and J by 5 bases, with 8 bases between them. This chain's CDR3 is CASSQEAVDNEQFF. The CDR3, as DNA: TGCGCCAGCAGCCAAGAGGCTGTTGACAATGAGCAGTTCTTC.